The T cell receptor beta chain under discussion was sequenced for a study of cytomegalovirus exposure and HLA in healthy donors. Study-wide background: Unique TCR beta sequences numbering some 110 million came from around 180 million T cells in an earlier analysis. Study-level points and caveats: A missense DCLRE1C variant was associated with V- and J-gene trimming of TCR beta chains in a later analysis, and an independent cohort replicated the association. Researchers catalogued about 150 TCR beta chains as cytomegalovirus-associated. The authors later found HLA-associated TCR beta chains more clonally expanded than equally common others.

Amplification used 60 Vbeta primers and 13 Jbeta primers. The protocol was immunoSEQ multiplex PCR, while the TCRdb copy is restricted to in-frame clones and leaves out a portion. Of some 120,000 clones listed, approximately 80% are singletons. Notes on this clone: Its cognate antigen is unknown.

The trim removed 3 bases at V and 3 bases at J, leaving 10 bases unmatched. In germline, CDR1 is LNHDA, CDR2 SQIVND (reference sequence). The CDR3 is 17 amino acids. Sequenced sample: PBMCs. This TCR was sampled from a woman aged 30 to 39 in good health and CMV-seronegative. This chain uses TRBV19 with TRBJ1-5, with TRBD1 matching 8 bases. CDR3 in amino acids: CASSMGPDRALNQPQHF. In DNA, the CDR3 is TGTGCCAGTAGTATGGGCCCGGACAGGGCCCTCAATCAGCCCCAGCATTTT.